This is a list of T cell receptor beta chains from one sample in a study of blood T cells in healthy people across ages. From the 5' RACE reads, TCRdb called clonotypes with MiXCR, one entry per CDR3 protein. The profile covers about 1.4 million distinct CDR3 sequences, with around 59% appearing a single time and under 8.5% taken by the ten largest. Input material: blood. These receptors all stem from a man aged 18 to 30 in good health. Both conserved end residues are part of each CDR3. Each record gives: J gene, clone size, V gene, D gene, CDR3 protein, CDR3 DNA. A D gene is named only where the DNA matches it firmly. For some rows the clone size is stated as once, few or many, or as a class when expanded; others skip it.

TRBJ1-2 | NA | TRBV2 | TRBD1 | CASGVGTVNYGYTF | TGTGCCAGCGGAGTGGGGACAGTGAACTATGGCTACACCTTC
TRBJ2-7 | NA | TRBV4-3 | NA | CASSQDPGGSDEQYF | TGCGCCAGCAGCCAGGACCCGGGGGGCAGCGACGAGCAGTACTTC
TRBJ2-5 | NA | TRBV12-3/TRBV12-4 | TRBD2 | CASSPTSGSGETQYF | TGTGCCAGCAGTCCTACTAGCGGCAGCGGGGAGACCCAGTACTTC
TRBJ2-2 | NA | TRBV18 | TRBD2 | CASSPGTSVSGELFF | TGTGCCAGCTCACCGGGGACTAGCGTCAGCGGGGAGCTGTTTTTT
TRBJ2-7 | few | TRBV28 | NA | CASSLGDPSVYEQYF | TGTGCCAGCAGTTTGGGGGACCCCTCAGTCTACGAGCAGTACTTC
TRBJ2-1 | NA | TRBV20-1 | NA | CSARDGTSYEQFF | TGCAGTGCTAGAGATGGGACCTCCTATGAGCAGTTCTTC
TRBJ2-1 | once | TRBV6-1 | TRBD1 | CASSHFGQGGNEQFF | TGTGCCAGCAGTCATTTCGGACAGGGTGGCAATGAGCAGTTCTTC
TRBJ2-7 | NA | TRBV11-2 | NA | CASSLDLFEEQYF | TGTGCCAGCAGCTTAGACCTCTTTGAGGAGCAGTACTTC
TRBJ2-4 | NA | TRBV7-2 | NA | CASSGSKANIQYF | TGTGCCAGCAGCGGATCGAAGGCAAACATTCAGTACTTC
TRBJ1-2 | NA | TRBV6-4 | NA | CASSEGGGLWYGYTF | TGTGCCAGCAGTGAAGGGGGGGGCTTATGGTATGGCTACACCTTC
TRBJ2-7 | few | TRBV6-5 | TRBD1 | CASSYSRQGDEQYF | TGTGCCAGCAGTTACTCGAGACAGGGCGACGAGCAGTACTTC
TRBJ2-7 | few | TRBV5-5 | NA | CASSFDSPSYEQYF | TGTGCCAGCAGCTTTGACAGCCCATCCTACGAGCAGTACTTC
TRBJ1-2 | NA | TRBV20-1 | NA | CSARNPDLLHGYTF | TGCAGTGCCAGAAACCCGGATCTGTTACATGGCTACACCTTC
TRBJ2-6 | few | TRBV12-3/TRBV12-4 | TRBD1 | CASRFRDRSLGANVLTF | TGTGCCAGCAGATTCCGGGACAGGAGCCTTGGGGCCAACGTCCTGACTTTC
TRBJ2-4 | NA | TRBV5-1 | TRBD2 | CASSEREEDLEQYF | TGCGCCAGCAGCGAGCGGGAGGAGGATTTGGAGCAGTACTTC
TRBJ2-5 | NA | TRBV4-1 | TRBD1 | CASSPTRQGWETRYF | TGCGCCAGCAGCCCCACCCGACAGGGGTGGGAGACCCGGTACTTC
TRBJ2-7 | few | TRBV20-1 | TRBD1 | CSARWLGQGVHEQYF | TGCAGTGCTAGGTGGCTTGGGCAGGGGGTTCACGAGCAGTACTTC
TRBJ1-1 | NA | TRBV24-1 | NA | CATRDGYNTEAFF | TGTGCCACCAGGGACGGTTATAACACTGAAGCTTTCTTT
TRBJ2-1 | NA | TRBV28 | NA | CASSGLTGEDEQFF | TGTGCCAGCAGTGGCCTCACAGGGGAGGATGAGCAGTTCTTC
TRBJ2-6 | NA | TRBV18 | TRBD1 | CASSLRAGTADSGANVLTF | TGTGCCAGCTCACTGAGAGCCGGGACAGCTGACTCTGGGGCCAACGTCCTGACTTTC
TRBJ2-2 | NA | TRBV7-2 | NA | CASSQNTNTGELFF | TGTGCCAGCAGCCAGAACACGAACACCGGGGAGCTGTTTTTT
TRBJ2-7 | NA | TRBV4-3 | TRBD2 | CASSKTSGGPNYEQYF | TGCGCCAGCAGCAAGACTAGCGGGGGGCCAAATTACGAGCAGTACTTC
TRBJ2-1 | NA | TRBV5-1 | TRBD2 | CASSPAGRGEQFF | TGCGCCAGCAGCCCAGCGGGACGGGGAGAGCAGTTCTTC
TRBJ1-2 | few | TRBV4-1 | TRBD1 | CASSFRVRSGQGVNLGYTF | TGCGCCAGCAGCTTTAGGGTCCGCTCCGGACAGGGCGTAAATTTAGGCTACACCTTC
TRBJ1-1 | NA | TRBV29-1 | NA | CSAEERGNTEAFF | TGCAGCGCTGAAGAACGCGGGAACACTGAAGCTTTCTTT
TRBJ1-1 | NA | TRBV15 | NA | CATSRVDTVNTEAFF | TGTGCCACCAGCAGAGTCGACACCGTGAACACTGAAGCTTTCTTT
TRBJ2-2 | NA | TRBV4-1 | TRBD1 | CASTLQGDNTGEMFF | TGCGCCAGTACCTTACAGGGGGATAACACCGGGGAGATGTTTTTT
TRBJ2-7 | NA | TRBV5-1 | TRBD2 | CASSLVASGSSEQYF | TGCGCCAGCAGCTTGGTGGCTAGCGGGAGCTCCGAGCAGTACTTC
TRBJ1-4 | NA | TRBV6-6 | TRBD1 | CASSYIGGAFLEKLFF | TGTGCCAGCAGTTACATAGGGGGCGCGTTCTTGGAAAAACTGTTTTTT
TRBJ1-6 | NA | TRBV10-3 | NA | CAISESRPNNSPLHF | TGTGCCATCAGTGAGTCTAGACCAAATAATTCACCCCTCCACTTT
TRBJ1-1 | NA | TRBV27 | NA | CASSLLDNTSEAFF | TGTGCCAGCAGTTTATTGGACAATACATCTGAAGCTTTCTTT
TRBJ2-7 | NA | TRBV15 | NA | CATSRWGTEYEQYF | TGTGCCACCAGCAGATGGGGGACCGAGTACGAGCAGTACTTC
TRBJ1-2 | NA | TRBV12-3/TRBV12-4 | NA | CASSSRTSGNYGYTF | TGTGCCAGCAGTTCCCGGACAAGCGGGAACTATGGCTACACCTTC
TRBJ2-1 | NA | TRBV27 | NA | CASRGTFFNHEQFF | TGTGCCAGCAGGGGGACTTTTTTTAACCATGAGCAGTTCTTC
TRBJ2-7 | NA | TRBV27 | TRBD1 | CASRGEGQGSPYEQYF | TGTGCCAGCAGAGGTGAGGGACAGGGTAGTCCCTACGAGCAGTACTTC
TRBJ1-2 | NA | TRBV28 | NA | CASSGLDDRGYTF | TGTGCCAGCTCGGGGTTGGATGACCGTGGCTACACCTTC
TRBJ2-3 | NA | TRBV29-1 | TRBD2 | CSASAGESTDTQYF | TGCAGCGCATCAGCGGGGGAGTCGACAGATACGCAGTATTTT
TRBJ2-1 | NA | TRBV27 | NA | CASSPPGGGYRGNEQFF | TGTGCCAGCAGTCCCCCGGGCGGGGGGTACAGGGGCAATGAGCAGTTCTTC
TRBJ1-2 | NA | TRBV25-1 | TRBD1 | CAGSERQGDHGYTF | TGTGCCGGCAGTGAACGACAGGGTGATCATGGCTACACCTTC
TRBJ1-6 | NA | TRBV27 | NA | CASRIYGRDSPLHF | TGTGCCAGCAGAATCTATGGACGGGATTCACCCCTCCACTTT
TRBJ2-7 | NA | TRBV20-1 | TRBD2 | CSARVEASGSFYEQYF | TGCAGTGCTAGAGTGGAGGCTAGCGGGAGTTTCTACGAGCAGTACTTC
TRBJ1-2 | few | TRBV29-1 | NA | CSAEGTSGDGYTF | TGCAGCGCTGAAGGGACTTCGGGGGATGGCTACACCTTC
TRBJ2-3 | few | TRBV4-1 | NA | CASSQDLREEPPYF | TGCGCCAGCAGCCAAGATCTGAGGGAAGAACCACCGTATTTT